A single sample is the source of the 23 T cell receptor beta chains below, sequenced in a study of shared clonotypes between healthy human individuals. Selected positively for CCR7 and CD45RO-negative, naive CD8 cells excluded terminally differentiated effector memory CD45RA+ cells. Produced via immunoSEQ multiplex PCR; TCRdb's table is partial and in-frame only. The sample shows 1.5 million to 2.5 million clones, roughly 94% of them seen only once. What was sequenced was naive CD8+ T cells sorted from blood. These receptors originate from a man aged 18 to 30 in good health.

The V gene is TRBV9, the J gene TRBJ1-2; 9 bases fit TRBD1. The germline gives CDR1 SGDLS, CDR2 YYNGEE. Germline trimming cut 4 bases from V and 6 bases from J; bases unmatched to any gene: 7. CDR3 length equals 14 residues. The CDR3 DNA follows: TGTGCCAGCAGCCCGGACAGGGGCGTCGATGGCTACACCTTC. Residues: CASSPDRGVDGYTF.

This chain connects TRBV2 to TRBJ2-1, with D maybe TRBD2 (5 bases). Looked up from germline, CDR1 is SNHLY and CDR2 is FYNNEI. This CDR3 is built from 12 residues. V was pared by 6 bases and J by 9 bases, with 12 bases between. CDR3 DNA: TGTGCCAGCAGGGGAGAGTTCCCTGAGCAGTTCTTC. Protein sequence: CASRGEFPEQFF.

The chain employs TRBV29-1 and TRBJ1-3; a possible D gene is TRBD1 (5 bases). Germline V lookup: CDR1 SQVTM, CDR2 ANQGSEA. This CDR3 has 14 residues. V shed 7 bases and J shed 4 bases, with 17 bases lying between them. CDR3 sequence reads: CSALAWGTGNTIYF. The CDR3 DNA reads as TGCAGCGCCCTTGCTTGGGGGACGGGAAACACCATATATTTT.

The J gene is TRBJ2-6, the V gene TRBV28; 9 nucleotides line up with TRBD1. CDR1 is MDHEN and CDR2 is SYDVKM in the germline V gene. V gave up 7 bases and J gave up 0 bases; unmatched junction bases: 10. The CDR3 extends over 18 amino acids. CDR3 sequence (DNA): TGTGCCAGCACCGCCGGGACAGGGTTACACTCTGGGGCCAACGTCCTGACTTTC. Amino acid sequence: CASTAGTGLHSGANVLTF.

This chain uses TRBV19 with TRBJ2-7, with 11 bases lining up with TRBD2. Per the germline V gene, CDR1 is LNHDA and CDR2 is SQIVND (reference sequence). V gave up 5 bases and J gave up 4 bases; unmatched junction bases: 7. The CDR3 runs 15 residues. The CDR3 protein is CASSVAGGPTYEQYF. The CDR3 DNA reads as TGTGCCAGTAGTGTAGCGGGAGGGCCCACTTACGAGCAGTACTTC.

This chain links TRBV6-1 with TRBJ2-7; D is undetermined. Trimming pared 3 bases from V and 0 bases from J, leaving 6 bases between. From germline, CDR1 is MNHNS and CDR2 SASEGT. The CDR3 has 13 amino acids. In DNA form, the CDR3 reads TGTGCCAGCAGTGATGAGAACTCCTACGAGCAGTACTTC. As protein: CASSDENSYEQYF.

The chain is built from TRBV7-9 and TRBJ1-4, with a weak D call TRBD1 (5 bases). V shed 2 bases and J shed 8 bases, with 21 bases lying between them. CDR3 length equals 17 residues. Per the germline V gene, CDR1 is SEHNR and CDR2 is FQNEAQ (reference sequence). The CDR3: CASSLPNELGVVEKLFF. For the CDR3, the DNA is TGTGCCAGCAGCTTACCCAACGAGTTAGGGGTAGTCGAAAAACTGTTTTTT. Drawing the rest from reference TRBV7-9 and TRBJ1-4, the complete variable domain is DTGVSQNPRHKITKRGQNVTFRCDPISEHNRLYWYRQTLGQGPEFLTYFQNEAQLEKSRLLSDRFSAERPKGSFSTLEIQRTEQGDSAMYLCASSLPNELGVVEKLFFGSGTQLSVL.

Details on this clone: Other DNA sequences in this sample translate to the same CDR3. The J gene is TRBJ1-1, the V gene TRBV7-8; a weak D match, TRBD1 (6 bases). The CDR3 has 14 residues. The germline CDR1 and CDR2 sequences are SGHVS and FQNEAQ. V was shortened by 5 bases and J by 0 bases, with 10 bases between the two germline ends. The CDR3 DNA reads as TGTGCCAGCAGCCTGGGGGGCGTGAACACTGAAGCTTTCTTT. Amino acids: CASSLGGVNTEAFF.

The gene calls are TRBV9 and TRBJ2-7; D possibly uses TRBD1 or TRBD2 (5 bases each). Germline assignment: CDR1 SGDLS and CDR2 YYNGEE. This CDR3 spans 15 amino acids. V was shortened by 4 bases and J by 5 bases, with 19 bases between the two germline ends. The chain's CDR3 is CASSPWDGARDEQYF. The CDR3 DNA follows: TGTGCCAGCAGCCCCTGGGACGGCGCGAGGGACGAGCAGTACTTC.

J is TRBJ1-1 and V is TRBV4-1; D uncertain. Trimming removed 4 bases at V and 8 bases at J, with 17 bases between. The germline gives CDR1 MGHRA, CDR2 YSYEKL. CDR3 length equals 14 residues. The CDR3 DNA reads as TGCGCCAGCAGCCCCGGGGAGACACCCGTCGAAGCTTTCTTT. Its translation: CASSPGETPVEAFF.

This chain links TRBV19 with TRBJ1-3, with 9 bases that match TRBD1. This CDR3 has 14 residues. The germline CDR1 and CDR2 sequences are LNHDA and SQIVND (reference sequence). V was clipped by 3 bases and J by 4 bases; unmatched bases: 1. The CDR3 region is CASSIGTGGNTIYF. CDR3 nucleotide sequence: TGTGCCAGTAGTATCGGGACAGGGGGAAACACCATATATTTT. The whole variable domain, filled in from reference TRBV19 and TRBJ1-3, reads DGGITQSPKYLFRKEGQNVTLSCEQNLNHDAMYWYRQDPGQGLRLIYYSQIVNDFQKGDIAEGYSVSREKKESFPLTVTSAQKNPTAFYLCASSIGTGGNTIYFGEGSWLTVV.

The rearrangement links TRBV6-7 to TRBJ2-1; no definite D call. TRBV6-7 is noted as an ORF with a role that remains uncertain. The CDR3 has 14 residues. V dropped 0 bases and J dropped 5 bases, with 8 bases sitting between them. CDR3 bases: TGTGCCAGCAGTTACTCGTGGATAAACAATGAGCAGTTCTTC. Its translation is CASSYSWINNEQFF.

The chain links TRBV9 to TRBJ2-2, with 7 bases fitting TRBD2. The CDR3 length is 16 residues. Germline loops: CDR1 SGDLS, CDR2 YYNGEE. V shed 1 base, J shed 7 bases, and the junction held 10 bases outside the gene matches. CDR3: CASSVTGEGRFGELFF. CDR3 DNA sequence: TGTGCCAGCAGCGTAACGGGGGAGGGCCGCTTCGGGGAGCTGTTTTTT.

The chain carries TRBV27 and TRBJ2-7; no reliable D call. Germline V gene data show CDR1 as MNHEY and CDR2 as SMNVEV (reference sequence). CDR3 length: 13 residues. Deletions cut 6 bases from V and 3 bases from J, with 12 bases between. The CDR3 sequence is CASSPLDGYEQYF. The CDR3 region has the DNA TGTGCCAGCAGCCCCCTCGACGGCTACGAGCAGTACTTC.

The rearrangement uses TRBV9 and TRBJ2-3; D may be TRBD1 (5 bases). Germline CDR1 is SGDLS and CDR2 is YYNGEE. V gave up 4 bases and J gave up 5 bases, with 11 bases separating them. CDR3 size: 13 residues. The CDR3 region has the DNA TGTGCCAGCAGCTTCAACAGGTTAGATACGCAGTATTTT. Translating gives CASSFNRLDTQYF.

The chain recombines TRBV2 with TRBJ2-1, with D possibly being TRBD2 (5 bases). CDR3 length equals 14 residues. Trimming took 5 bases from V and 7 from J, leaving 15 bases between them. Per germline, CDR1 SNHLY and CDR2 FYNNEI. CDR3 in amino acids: CASSTSPEANEQFF. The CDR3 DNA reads TGTGCCAGCAGTACCAGCCCGGAGGCAAATGAGCAGTTCTTC.

The CDR3 DNA sequence: TGTGCCAGCAGCACCGAGGGGGGGGGATGGAATTCACCCCTCCACTTT. Its translation is CASSTEGGGWNSPLHF. J is TRBJ1-6 and V is TRBV21-1. TRBV21-1 is deemed a pseudogene. The CDR3 extends over 16 amino acids.

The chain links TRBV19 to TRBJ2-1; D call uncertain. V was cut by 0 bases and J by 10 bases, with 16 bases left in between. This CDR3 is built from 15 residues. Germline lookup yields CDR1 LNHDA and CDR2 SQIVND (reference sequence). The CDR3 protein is CASSIDLEYLREQFF. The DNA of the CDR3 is TGTGCCAGTAGTATAGATCTGGAGTATCTCCGGGAGCAGTTCTTC.

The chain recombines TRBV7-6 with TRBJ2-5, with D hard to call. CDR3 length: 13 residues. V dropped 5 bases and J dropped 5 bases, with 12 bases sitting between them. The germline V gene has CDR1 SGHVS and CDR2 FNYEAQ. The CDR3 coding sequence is TGTGCCAGCAGCCCGTCGAGCTGGGAGACCCAGTACTTC. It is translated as CASSPSSWETQYF.

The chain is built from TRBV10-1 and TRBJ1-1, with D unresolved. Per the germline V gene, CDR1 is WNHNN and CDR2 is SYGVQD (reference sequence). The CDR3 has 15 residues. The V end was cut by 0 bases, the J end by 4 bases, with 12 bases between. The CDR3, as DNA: TGCGCCAGCAGTGAGTCGTACCGGGGAAGCACTGAAGCTTTCTTT. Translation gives CASSESYRGSTEAFF.

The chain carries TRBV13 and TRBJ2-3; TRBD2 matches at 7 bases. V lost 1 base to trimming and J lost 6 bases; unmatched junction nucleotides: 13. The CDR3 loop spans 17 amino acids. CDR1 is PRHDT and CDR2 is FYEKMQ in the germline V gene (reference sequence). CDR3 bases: TGTGCCAGCAGCTTAGAGGGCGGCGGGAGAAGTTCGGATACGCAGTATTTT. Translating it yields CASSLEGGGRSSDTQYF.

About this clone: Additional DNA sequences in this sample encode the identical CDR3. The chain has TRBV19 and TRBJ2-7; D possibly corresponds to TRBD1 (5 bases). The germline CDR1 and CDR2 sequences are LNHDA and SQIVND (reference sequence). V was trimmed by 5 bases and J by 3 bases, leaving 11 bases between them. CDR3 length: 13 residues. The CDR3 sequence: CASSLGQGYEQYF. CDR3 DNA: TGTGCCAGTAGTCTAGGCCAGGGCTACGAGCAGTACTTC.

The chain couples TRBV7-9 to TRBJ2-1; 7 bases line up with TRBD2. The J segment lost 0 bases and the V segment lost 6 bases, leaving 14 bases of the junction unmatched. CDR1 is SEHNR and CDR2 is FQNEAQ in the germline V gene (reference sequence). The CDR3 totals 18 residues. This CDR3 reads CASSLEAIAGASYNEQFF. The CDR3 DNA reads TGTGCCAGCAGTCTCGAAGCCATAGCGGGCGCCTCCTACAATGAGCAGTTCTTC.